The clone carrying this T cell receptor (beta chain) was detected only a few times. Its antigen is as yet unknown. CDR1 and CDR2 from the germline V gene are MRHNA and SNTAGT. This CDR3 contains 13 residues. V shed 4 bases and J shed 0 bases, with 6 bases lying between them. This record belongs to a study of memory CD4+ T cells and cytomegalovirus serostatus. Across the study: Of the healthy Belgian adults, under 10 were CMV seropositive and 20 to 30 seronegative. Broader study findings: Each of approximately 73 CMV-associated TCRbeta sequences occurred in one to five individuals.

In the original workflow: After removing out-of-frame reads, 2,204,828 distinct TCRbeta sequences remained. Produced via immunoSEQ multiplex PCR; TCRdb's table is partial and in-frame only. D and trimming come from the DNA, and the V and J calls and clone size come from that table. Of around 38,000 clones listed, 75% to 85% are singletons. Single viable CD3+CD4+CD8-CD45RO+ cells were sorted as the memory CD4+ T cells. Total CD4+ T cells were enriched by CD4 positive selection. This sequence was found in an adult in good health and CMV-seronegative. Specimen: memory CD4+ T cells from blood. The chain recombines TRBV6-4 with TRBJ1-1; D not resolved. This CDR3 reads CASSARLNTEAFF. CDR3 sequence (DNA): TGTGCCAGCAGTGCCAGGTTGAACACTGAAGCTTTCTTT.